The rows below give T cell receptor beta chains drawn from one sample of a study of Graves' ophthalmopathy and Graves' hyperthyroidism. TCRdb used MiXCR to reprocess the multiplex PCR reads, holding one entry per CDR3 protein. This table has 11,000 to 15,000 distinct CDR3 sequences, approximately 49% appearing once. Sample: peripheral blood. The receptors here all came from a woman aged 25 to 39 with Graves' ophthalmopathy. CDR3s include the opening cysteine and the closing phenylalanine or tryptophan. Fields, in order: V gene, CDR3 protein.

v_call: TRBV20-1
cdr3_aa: CSAPLTIVGPQHF

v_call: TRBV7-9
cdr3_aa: CASSLTGSSGNTIYF

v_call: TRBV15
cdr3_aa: CATSRGGQGGQPQHF

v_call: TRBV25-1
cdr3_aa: CASSVAGRSTDTQYF

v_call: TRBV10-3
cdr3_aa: CAISDIDRQYYEQYF

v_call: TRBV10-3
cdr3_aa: CAISESLGSGNTIYF

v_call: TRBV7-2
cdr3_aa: CASSLFALNTEAFF

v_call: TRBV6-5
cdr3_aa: CASRGASGTYEQYF

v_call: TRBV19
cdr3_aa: CASSIGTDYYGYTF

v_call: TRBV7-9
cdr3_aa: CASSFEGFGYTF

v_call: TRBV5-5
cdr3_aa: CASSRGDPHEQYF

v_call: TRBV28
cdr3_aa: CASSGGQNLYGYTF

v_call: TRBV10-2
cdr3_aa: CASRLGQGPYEQYF

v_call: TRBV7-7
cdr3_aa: CASSTGLSGELFF

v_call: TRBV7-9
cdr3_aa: CASTPGLAASDTQYF

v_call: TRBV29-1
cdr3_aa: CSANLPLTDTQYF

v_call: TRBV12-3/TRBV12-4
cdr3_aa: CASSSTGGPYNEQFF

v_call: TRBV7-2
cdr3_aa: CASSLSSNQPQHF

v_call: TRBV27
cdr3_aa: CATLAPTDTQYF

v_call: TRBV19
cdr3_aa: CASSLGSAGCTF

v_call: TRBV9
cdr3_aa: CASSVDFSSYNEQFF

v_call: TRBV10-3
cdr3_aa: CAISDREQGAYEQYFEQYF

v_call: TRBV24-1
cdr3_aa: CATSDPGTGGYTDTQYF

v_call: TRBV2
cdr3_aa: CAVLAGASYNEQFF

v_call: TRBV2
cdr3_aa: CASSEQGQVGNQPQHF

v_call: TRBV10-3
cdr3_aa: CAISESADTQYF

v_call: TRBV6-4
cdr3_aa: CASSDDSVNEQFF

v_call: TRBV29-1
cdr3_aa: CSVEGQGGYEQYF

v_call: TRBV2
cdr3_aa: CASSVQRGTDTQYF

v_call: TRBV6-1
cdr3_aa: CASRSGLPQNEQFF

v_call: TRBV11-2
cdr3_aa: CASSRTEDTQYF

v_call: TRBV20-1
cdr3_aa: CSARGRADTQYF

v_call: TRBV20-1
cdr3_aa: CSAGRLLNTEAFF

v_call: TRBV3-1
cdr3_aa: CASRGPGEQYF

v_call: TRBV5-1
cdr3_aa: CASTFTGTRTSGANVLTF

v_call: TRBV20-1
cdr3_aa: CSAPDPSRQGKTQYF

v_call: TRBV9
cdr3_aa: CASSVDWGRNSPLHF

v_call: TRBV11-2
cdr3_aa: CASSLQPPGELFF

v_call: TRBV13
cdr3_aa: CASSNPTRAYEQYF

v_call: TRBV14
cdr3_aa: CASSQDPVGLTGVSDTQYF

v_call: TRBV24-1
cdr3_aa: CATSATAGQDSTDTQYF

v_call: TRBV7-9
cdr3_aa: CASSLGYNREVYGYTF